Presented here are 2 T cell receptor beta chains from one specimen sequenced in a study of T cell responses to AZD1222 COVID-19 vaccine. Sequenced by immunoSEQ multiplex PCR; TCRdb stores in-frame clones only, minus some. The sample includes roughly 24,000 clones, approximately 88% seen only once; the top ten take less than 3.5%. The source material was peripheral blood, sampled 28 days after the second AZD1222 dose. The receptors stem from an adult who received the AZD1222 COVID-19 vaccine.

The rearrangement joins TRBV6-1 to TRBJ1-5; D uncertain. V lost 2 bases and J 3 bases, leaving 5 bases between the germline ends. CDR1 and CDR2 from the germline V gene are MNHNS and SASEGT. CDR3 length equals 13 residues. The CDR3 coding sequence is TGTGCCAGCAGTGAACGGAACAATCAGCCCCAGCATTTT. Translated: CASSERNNQPQHF.

The chain is built from TRBV11-2 and TRBJ2-7, with D tentatively TRBD1 (5 bases). This CDR3 has 14 amino acids. The germline V gene encodes CDR1 SGHAT and CDR2 FQNNGV. Trimming pared 10 bases from V and 3 bases from J, leaving 19 bases between. CDR3 residues: CATAVGPGDYEQYF. The CDR3 DNA is TGTGCCACAGCCGTGGGGCCTGGAGACTACGAGCAGTACTTC.